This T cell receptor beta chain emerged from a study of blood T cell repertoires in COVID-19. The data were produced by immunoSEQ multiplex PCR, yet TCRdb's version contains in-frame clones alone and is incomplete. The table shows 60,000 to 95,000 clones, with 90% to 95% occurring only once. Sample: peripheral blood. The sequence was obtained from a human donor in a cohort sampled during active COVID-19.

CDR3 DNA sequence: TGCGCCAGCAGCCAAGGGACGGGAGACCCTTTCAGGCCTGGAAACACCATATATTTT. Its protein is CASSQGTGDPFRPGNTIYF. The gene calls are TRBV4-1 and TRBJ1-3, with no clear D. The V gene's germline CDR1 is MGHRA and CDR2 YSYEKL. This CDR3 region has 19 residues. The V and J ends lost 1 base and 2 bases respectively, with 21 bases between them.